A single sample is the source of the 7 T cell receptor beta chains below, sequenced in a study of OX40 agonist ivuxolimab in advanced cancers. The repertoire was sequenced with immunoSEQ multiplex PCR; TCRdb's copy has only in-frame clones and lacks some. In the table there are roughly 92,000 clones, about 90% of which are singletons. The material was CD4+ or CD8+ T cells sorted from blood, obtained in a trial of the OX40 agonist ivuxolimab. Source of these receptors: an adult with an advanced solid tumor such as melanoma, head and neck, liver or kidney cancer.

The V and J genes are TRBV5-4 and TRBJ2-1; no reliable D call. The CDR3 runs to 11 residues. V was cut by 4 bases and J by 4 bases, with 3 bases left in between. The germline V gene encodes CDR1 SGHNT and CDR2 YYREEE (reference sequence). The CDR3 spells CASSEYNEQFF. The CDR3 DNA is TGTGCCAGCAGCGAGTACAATGAGCAGTTCTTC.

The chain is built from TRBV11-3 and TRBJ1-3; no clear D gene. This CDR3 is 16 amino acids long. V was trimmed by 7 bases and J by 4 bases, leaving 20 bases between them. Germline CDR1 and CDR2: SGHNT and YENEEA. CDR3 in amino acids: CASTSSLAVTGNTIYF. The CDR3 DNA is TGTGCCAGCACCTCCTCTCTAGCGGTAACAGGAAACACCATATATTTT.

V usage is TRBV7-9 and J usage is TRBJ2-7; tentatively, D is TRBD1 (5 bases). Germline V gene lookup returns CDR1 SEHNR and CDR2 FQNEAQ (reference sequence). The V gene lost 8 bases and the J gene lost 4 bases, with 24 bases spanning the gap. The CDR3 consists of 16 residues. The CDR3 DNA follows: TGTGCCAGCCAGATTACTGTGCTAGGGGCCCATTACGAGCAGTACTTC. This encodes CASQITVLGAHYEQYF. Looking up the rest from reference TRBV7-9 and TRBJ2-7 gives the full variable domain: DTGVSQNPRHKITKRGQNVTFRCDPISEHNRLYWYRQTLGQGPEFLTYFQNEAQLEKSRLLSDRFSAERPKGSFSTLEIQRTEQGDSAMYLCASQITVLGAHYEQYFGPGTRLTVT.

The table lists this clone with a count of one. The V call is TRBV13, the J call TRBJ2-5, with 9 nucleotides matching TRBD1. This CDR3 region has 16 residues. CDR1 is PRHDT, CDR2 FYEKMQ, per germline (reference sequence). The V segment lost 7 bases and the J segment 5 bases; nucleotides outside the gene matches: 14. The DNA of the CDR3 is TGTGCCAGCATTAACCCCGGGACAGGGATAATGGAGACCCAGTACTTC. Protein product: CASINPGTGIMETQYF. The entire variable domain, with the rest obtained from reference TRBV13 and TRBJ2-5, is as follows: AAGVIQSPRHLIKEKRETATLKCYPIPRHDTVYWYQQGPGQDPQFLISFYEKMQSDKGSIPDRFSAQQFSDYHSELNMSSLELGDSALYFCASINPGTGIMETQYFGPGTRLLVL.

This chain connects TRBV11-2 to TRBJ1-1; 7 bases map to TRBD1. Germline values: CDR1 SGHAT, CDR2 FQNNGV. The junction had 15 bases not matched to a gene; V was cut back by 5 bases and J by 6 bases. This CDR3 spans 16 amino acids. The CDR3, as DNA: TGTGCCAGCAGCCCCCGAGGCCAGGGGGGTCAGGCTGAAGCTTTCTTT. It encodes CASSPRGQGGQAEAFF.

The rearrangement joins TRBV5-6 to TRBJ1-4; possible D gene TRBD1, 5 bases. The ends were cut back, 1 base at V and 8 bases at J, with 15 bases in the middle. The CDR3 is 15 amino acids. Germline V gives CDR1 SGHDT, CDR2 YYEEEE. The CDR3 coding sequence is TGTGCCAGCAGCTTGAATGTCAGGGATGAAGAAAAACTGTTTTTT. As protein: CASSLNVRDEEKLFF.

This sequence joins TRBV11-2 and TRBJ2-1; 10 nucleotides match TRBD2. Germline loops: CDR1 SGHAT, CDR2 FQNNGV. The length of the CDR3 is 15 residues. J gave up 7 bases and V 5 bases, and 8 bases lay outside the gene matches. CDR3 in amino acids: CASSPLAGAGNEQFF. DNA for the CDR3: TGTGCCAGCAGCCCCCTAGCGGGAGCGGGTAATGAGCAGTTCTTC. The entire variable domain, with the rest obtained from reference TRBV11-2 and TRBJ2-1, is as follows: EAGVAQSPRYKIIEKRQSVAFWCNPISGHATLYWYQQILGQGPKLLIQFQNNGVVDDSQLPKDRFSAERLKGVDSTLKIQPAKLEDSAVYLCASSPLAGAGNEQFFGPGTRLTVL.